These 2 T cell receptor beta chains came from one sample sequenced in a study of blood T cell repertoires in COVID-19. Produced via immunoSEQ multiplex PCR; TCRdb's table is partial and in-frame only. The sample has 290,000 or so clones, 70% to 90% seen once. The source material was peripheral blood. These receptors were collected from a man between 45 and 60 years old with active or convalescent COVID-19.

This chain uses TRBV6-5 with TRBJ2-6, with D possibly matching TRBD1 (6 bases). Germline CDR1 reads MNHEY; CDR2 reads SVGAGI. Trimming took 6 bases from V and 2 from J, leaving 11 bases between them. This CDR3 contains 15 residues. In DNA form, the CDR3 reads TGTGCCAGCAGCCTACAGGGAGCTGGGGCCAACGTCCTGACTTTC. It codes for CASSLQGAGANVLTF.

The chain is built from TRBV7-9 and TRBJ2-7; 7 bases map to TRBD1. The J segment lost 4 bases and the V segment lost 3 bases, leaving 9 bases of the junction unmatched. The CDR3 has 15 residues. Germline lookup yields CDR1 SEHNR and CDR2 FQNEAQ (reference sequence). The chain's CDR3 is CASSLLGQGEYEQYF. The CDR3 DNA sequence: TGTGCCAGCAGCTTGCTCGGGCAGGGGGAGTACGAGCAGTACTTC. Based on the CDR3 plus reference TRBV7-9 and TRBJ2-7, the full variable domain is DTGVSQNPRHKITKRGQNVTFRCDPISEHNRLYWYRQTLGQGPEFLTYFQNEAQLEKSRLLSDRFSAERPKGSFSTLEIQRTEQGDSAMYLCASSLLGQGEYEQYFGPGTRLTVT.